This T cell receptor (beta chain) came from a study of T cells in localized non-small cell lung cancer. Study conclusions and caveats: Uninvolved adjacent lung showed peak T cell clonality, exceeding tumor. Higher blood T cell density went with longer overall survival.

Data came from immunoSEQ multiplex PCR; TCRdb stores just in-frame clones and leaves some out. The sample has 3,200 or so clones, less than 30% seen once. On this clone: Its cognate antigen is unknown.

Neighboring lung without atypia was obtained no less than 2 cm from the tumor margin. V was pared by 0 bases and J by 3 bases, with 9 bases between. The CDR3 has 13 amino acids. Germline CDR1 GTSNPN, CDR2 SVGIG (reference sequence). The starting material was normal lung tissue next to the tumor, obtained before any cancer treatment. The V and J genes are TRBV30 and TRBJ2-7; D gene uncertain. The sequence came from a woman aged 40-69 years with stage I lung adenocarcinoma. The CDR3 loop is CAWSVQFYYEQYF. The CDR3 nucleotides are TGTGCCTGGAGTGTTCAGTTCTACTACGAGCAGTACTTC. The full variable domain, its missing parts supplied by reference TRBV30 and TRBJ2-7, is SQTIHQWPATLVQPVGSPLSLECTVEGTSNPNLYWYRQAAGRGLQLLFYSVGIGQISSEVPQNLSASRPQDRQFILSSKKLLLSDSGFYLCAWSVQFYYEQYFGPGTRLTVT.